This T cell receptor beta chain was sequenced for a study of OX40 agonist ivuxolimab in advanced cancers. The overall study: Every 2 weeks, patients received ivuxolimab intravenously, dosed at 0.01 to 10 mg/kg. Hepatocellular carcinoma, melanoma, renal cell or head and neck cancer occurred in dose-escalation patients. Study-wide findings and caveats: Which antigen the expanded peripheral T cells recognized is unknown.

Of note for this clone: Its specificity is not known. Compared with germline, one end of the junction differs, possibly owing to a read error.

Clones were sequenced by immunoSEQ multiplex PCR, and TCRdb holds only the in-frame ones, with some missing. The sample has about 50,000 clones, about nine tenths seen once; the top ten hold 5.5% to 8%. Germline loops: CDR1 SSHAT, CDR2 FNYEAQ (reference sequence). The CDR3 runs to 16 residues. This clonotype was obtained from an adult with an advanced solid tumor such as melanoma, head and neck, liver or kidney cancer. Material: CD4+ or CD8+ T cells sorted from blood, obtained in a trial of the OX40 agonist ivuxolimab. V is TRBV7-7 and J is TRBJ2-5; 8 bases map to TRBD1. This chain's CDR3 is CASSSAGGVVGETQYF. The DNA of the CDR3 is TGTGCTAGCAGCTCGGCAGGGGGCGTAGTCGGAGAGACCCAGTACTTC.